This T cell receptor beta chain was identified during a study of cytomegalovirus exposure and HLA in healthy donors (dated by TCRdb to 2016 to 2017). Turning to the overall study: According to an earlier analysis of 587 of the donors, some 180 million T cells yielded over 90 million unique TCR beta sequences and 276 Gb of sequence data. An early release covering 550 to 700 HLA-typed donors comprised roughly 300 gigabases of sequencing data and around 80 million unique TCR sequences. Among the approximately 400 genotyped donors, roughly 80% belonged to the genetic ancestry cluster associated with self-reported Caucasian donors. The study aimed to test whether signatures of past pathogen exposure could be identified by cataloging public T cell receptors. The T cell repertoires of under 750 subjects were profiled by immunosequencing and related to cytomegalovirus serostatus. A separate validation cohort of 100 to 150 different subjects was used in addition to the 666-subject first cohort. To predict cytomegalovirus infection status, the study combined high-throughput TCR immunosequencing, statistical association of individual TCRs with disease status, and machine learning. To study patterns of TCR occurrence, a later analysis re-analyzed previously published TCR beta repertoires from hundreds of donors and added high-resolution HLA genotyping. Rather than drawing on any new phenotypic data, the later analysis identified candidate immune exposures from TCR beta sequences and the way those sequences occurred across donors. In an earlier analysis of a few hundred of the donors, high-throughput TCR beta sequencing was used to judge whether each TCR beta V gene segment behaved as functional or pseudogenic. Alongside the repertoire data, information on donor age, sex, ethnicity and CMV serostatus was compiled. Genome-wide SNP genotypes for about 60% of the 666 donors were used in a later genetic analysis, which treated that subset as a discovery cohort. All discovery cohort repertoires had been generated using a single sequencing platform. HLA typing included class I and class II loci at four-digit resolution. Typing coverage varied by locus: roughly 620-640 donors for A, B, C, DRB1 and DQB1; some 520 for DQA1; about 590 for DPA1; approximately 490 for DPB1. A few DR-DQ haplotypes were treated as single units for association and clustering because of strong linkage in the cohort. Among 300 to 500 genotyped donors of the cohort, an average of around 250,000 unique TCR beta nucleotide sequences was sequenced per donor, of which about 19% were non-productive. Overall study results and their limits: According to a later analysis, TCR association rates differed among HLA loci, with DRB1 alleles showing the most associated TCRs and HLA-C alleles showing the fewest. A later analysis associated 16,951 TCR beta sequences with specific HLA alleles at a false discovery rate of 0.05. In a later analysis, most CMV-associated TCR beta chains were found to appear HLA-restricted, with HLA associations seemingly driven largely by CMV exposure. Most TCR sequences were observed very rarely across donors, whereas some public TCRs were present in many individuals. Compared with equally common non-associated chains, HLA-associated TCR beta chains in a later analysis were more clonally expanded and had lower generation probabilities. In the study, 150 to 200 TCR beta chains were listed as associated with cytomegalovirus. For the cohort, immune exposure information was limited to CMV serostatus. The authors suggested that the approach could potentially be extended to other disease states and immunological phenotypes. According to a later analysis, parvovirus B19, influenza, CMV and Epstein-Barr virus appeared linked to several top co-occurrence clusters. In both the original and validation cohorts, the classifier was reported to diagnose cytomegalovirus status with high specificity and sensitivity. Because counts were too low, more than 15 rarely observed V segments, including chromosome 9 orphons, were excluded from the earlier analysis of about 500 of the donors. Strong co-occurrence of HLA alleles, especially DR and DQ, made assigning TCR associations to individual alleles difficult. The cohort was sequenced for TCR beta chains only, and without alpha or paired-chain data the features that could be detected were limited. Correlated functional status among segregating V segments might reflect linkage disequilibrium, but an unknown experimental factor could not be ruled out. Because HLA typing was missing for some donors at each locus, association tests included only the typed subset. Some IMGT-functional V segments, including TRBV6-2 and TRBV6-3, could not be distinguished by the 87-base-pair reads and were therefore excluded. In vitro tests confirmed that three of the cytomegalovirus-associated TCR beta chains recognize cytomegalovirus antigens. V-gene and J-gene trimming of TCR beta chains was associated with a missense DCLRE1C variant in a later genetic analysis, and the association was replicated in an independent cohort. A cluster of highly shared sequence variants was judged likely to represent a technical artifact of the sequencing pipeline. The presence/absence analyses assumed that sequencing depth was roughly uniform across donors, and that assumption may not be true. In a later genetic analysis, fewer N-insertions in productive TCRs were reported among donors in an Asian-associated ancestry cluster than the roughly 700-donor mean. Broadly in line with IMGT annotations, most TCR beta V segments showed up in productive rearrangements about 87% or about 30% of the time in an earlier analysis of approximately 600 of the donors. A further reported finding was that TCR beta sequences accurately predicted the HLA-A and HLA-B alleles for most subjects in the first cohort.

A remark on this clone: Its antigen is unknown. No per-base quality is available; no much larger clone lies one base away.

After removal of 7 bases from V and 0 bases from J, the junction retains 15 bases not matched to a gene. Reading the germline V gene gives CDR1 SGDLS and CDR2 YYNGEE. Inclusive of the bounding cysteine and phenylalanine, the CDR3 is 19 residues long. Only CDR3 DNA remains: 57 bases, in frame from the first base. Libraries came from the immunoSEQ multiplex PCR assay. A mixture of 60 forward primers for TCR Vbeta segments and 13 reverse primers for TCR Jbeta segments was used in the multiplex PCR. The CDR3 region of rearranged TCR beta genes was amplified from genomic DNA by a multiplex PCR assay. The amplified TCR beta libraries were sequenced on the Illumina HiSeq System as 87-base-pair reads. Turning to the authors' computational methods: Across the 670 or so repertoires, a later analysis counted 78 million or so unique TCR beta chains, 8.5 million to 12 million of which were shared by at least two donors. Raw reads were error-corrected and collapsed into unique sequences with a nearest-neighbor algorithm that merged closely related sequences to remove PCR and sequencing errors. To assign V, D and J gene segments, CDR3 sequences were aligned to IMGT reference sequences. For a sequence to be retained, a match of at least six nucleotides to both a V gene segment and a J gene segment was required. A rearrangement was called productive if the CDR3 had no stop codons and remained in frame with V and J, and every other rearrangement was called non-productive. CDR3 was defined according to IMGT convention as the region running from the second conserved V-encoded cysteine to the conserved J-encoded phenylalanine. The earlier analysis of 587 of the donors excluded any sequence lacking an unambiguous match to a single V gene segment. An earlier analysis of a few hundred of the donors classified V segments as functional when productive rearrangements were above 56.7% and as segregating when the standard deviation between donors was above 5%. A statistical classification framework was built for diagnosing cytomegalovirus status from the catalog of TCR beta chain sequences. In a later analysis, TCR nucleotide sequences were compared against IMGT/GENE-DB human TR gene sequences so that V and J genes could be assigned. A later analysis assigned CDR3 sequences and most-parsimonious VDJ recombination scenarios with the TCRdist pipeline. In a later analysis, each TCR beta chain was defined by its CDR3 amino acid sequence together with its V-gene family, and reads without a unique V-gene family were excluded. As a way to deal with suspected cross-contamination and a sequencing artifact, a later analysis dropped 500 to 700 nucleotide sequences that were highly shared and had low generation probability. In a later analysis, a clonal expansion index was calculated for each public chain from normalized within-repertoire ranks of inferred template counts. A later analysis computed generation probabilities with a VDJ recombination model fitted to out-of-frame rearrangements, and checked the results against IGoR. Hypergeometric tests were used in a later analysis to score TCR-TCR, TCR-HLA and TCR-CMV co-occurrence, with a repertoire-size bias correction applied to the TCR pairs. False discovery rates were estimated in a later analysis by permuting HLA or CMV assignments 20 times. In a later analysis, co-occurring TCRs were grouped with DBSCAN, and TCRdist sequence similarity was added when clustering was performed within HLA-allele-positive subsets. Co-occurrence clustering excluded repertoires with fewer than 30,000 or more than 120,000 public chains, plus five with anomalous nucleotide sharing. TCRdb carries this immuneACCESS record with in-frame sequences only. Its versions omit some clonotypes, under half of them owing to an unresolved V gene in the studies checked, with the rest unexplained. The DNA gave D and trimming, while V, J and clone size come from that table. The sample profile shows some 130,000 clones; 60% to 80% of them were found once. Clones ranked in the top ten supply 5.5% to 8% of the sample.

The cohort consisted of 650 to 850 healthy bone marrow donors. At the time of sampling, every cohort member was nominally healthy, though immune exposures that went unrecorded were likely present. The donor was CMV seronegative and was included in the group of a few hundred seronegative cohort members. A peripheral blood sample was collected from each donor, and TCR beta sequencing was performed on peripheral blood mononuclear cells. The Qiagen DNeasy Blood Extraction Kit was used to extract genomic DNA from the blood cell samples. This clonotype was sampled from a male donor in good health and CMV-seronegative. The rearrangement joined TRBV9 to TRBJ2-6, with 8 junctional bases fitting TRBD1. Sequenced input: PBMCs. The bases read TGTGCCAGCGGTTCCTCGGGCGGGACAGGCTTCTCTGGGGCCAACGTCCTGACTTTC. Its product reads: CASGSSGGTGFSGANVLTF.